The 12 T cell receptor beta chains below come from one sample, sequenced in a study of cytomegalovirus exposure and HLA in healthy donors. 13 Jbeta primers and 60 Vbeta primers were used for the PCR. Assay used: immunoSEQ multiplex PCR; TCRdb lists only in-frame clones, some missing. The table includes under 130,000 clones, 76% detected once. The sequenced sample was PBMCs. The receptors shown here come from a woman younger than 30 in good health and CMV-seropositive.

The genes are TRBV27 and TRBJ2-6, with 8 bases identical to TRBD1. Per germline, CDR1 MNHEY and CDR2 SMNVEV (reference sequence). V shed 2 bases and J 4 bases; nucleotides not matched to a gene: 13. There are 19 residues in the CDR3. The CDR3 reads CASSLAVAGGFPGANVLTF. The CDR3 coding sequence is TGTGCCAGCAGTTTAGCGGTGGCAGGGGGCTTCCCCGGGGCCAACGTCCTGACTTTC.

V and J are TRBV6-6 and TRBJ2-1; D might be TRBD1 (5 bases). Germline V gene sequence: CDR1 MNHNY, CDR2 SVGAGI (reference sequence). Trimming pared 1 base from V and 4 bases from J, leaving 11 bases between. The CDR3 is 15 amino acids. The CDR3 DNA reads TGTGCCAGCAGTTACTTCTCAGCAGGGTACAATGAGCAGTTCTTC. Translation: CASSYFSAGYNEQFF.

This sequence joins TRBV11-3 and TRBJ2-2; 8 bases line up with TRBD2. The CDR3 consists of 18 residues. CDR1 and CDR2 from the germline V gene are SGHNT and YENEEA. With 0 bases clipped from V and 1 base from J, the junction kept 7 bases outside the gene matches. The CDR3 protein is CASSLDSASGLNTGELFF. Here the CDR3 DNA reads TGTGCCAGCAGCTTAGATAGCGCTAGCGGGTTGAACACCGGGGAGCTGTTTTTT.

V is TRBV5-6 and J is TRBJ1-1; the D is unclear. V dropped 0 bases and J dropped 8 bases, with 5 bases sitting between them. Germline V CDR1 and CDR2: SGHDT, YYEEEE. This CDR3 is 11 amino acids long. CDR3 coding DNA: TGTGCCAGCAGCTTGGCGTCCGAAGCTTTCTTT. It translates to CASSLASEAFF.

This chain links TRBV5-4 with TRBJ2-7, with a weak D call TRBD2 (5 bases). Germline V gene lookup returns CDR1 SGHNT and CDR2 YYREEE (reference sequence). This CDR3 comprises 14 residues. The ends were cut back, 1 base at V and 7 bases at J, with 15 bases in the middle. The CDR3 nucleotides read TGTGCCAGCAGCTTGTCATATGGCACTAGGGAGCAGTACTTC. Its protein is CASSLSYGTREQYF.

The chain links TRBV7-8 to TRBJ2-1; no definite D call. V was shortened by 5 bases and J by 5 bases, with 13 bases between the two germline ends. Per germline, CDR1 SGHVS and CDR2 FQNEAQ. The CDR3 contains 14 residues. CDR3 bases: TGTGCCAGCAGCAATATCCTTCTCGACAATGAGCAGTTCTTC. Translating gives CASSNILLDNEQFF.

The chain is built from TRBV28 and TRBJ2-7; 7 bases are shared with TRBD1. The V gene end was trimmed by 3 bases and the J gene end by 6 bases; junction bases not matched to a gene: 11. Germline V gene sequence: CDR1 MDHEN, CDR2 SYDVKM. The CDR3 runs 15 residues. CDR3 coding DNA: TGTGCCAGCAGTTTTTCCCCGACAGGGTTTCGCGAGCAGTACTTC. Its translation: CASSFSPTGFREQYF. Full variable domain (outside the CDR3, taken from reference TRBV28 and TRBJ2-7): DVKVTQSSRYLVKRTGEKVFLECVQDMDHENMFWYRQDPGLGLRLIYFSYDVKMKEKGDIPEGYSVSREKKERFSLILESASTNQTSMYLCASSFSPTGFREQYFGPGTRLTVT.

The sample holds a few counts of this clone. The rearrangement joins TRBV5-6 to TRBJ1-3; tentative D call: TRBD1 (5 bases). Per germline, CDR1 SGHDT and CDR2 YYEEEE. V lost 0 bases, J lost 2 bases, and 9 bases lay in between. The CDR3 is 15 residues long. CDR3 in DNA: TGTGCCAGCAGCTTGGCGGCCAGGGCTGGAAACACCATATATTTT. It yields the protein CASSLAARAGNTIYF.

This chain links TRBV4-2 with TRBJ2-5; TRBD1 matches 12 bases. The CDR3 is made up of 15 amino acids. The V segment lost 3 bases and the J segment 3 bases; nucleotides outside the gene matches: 2. The germline V gene encodes CDR1 LGHNA and CDR2 YNFKEQ. CDR3 DNA: TGTGCCAGCAGCCAGGGACAGGGGGCCAAAGAGACCCAGTACTTC. Translating gives CASSQGQGAKETQYF.

The chain links TRBV10-3 to TRBJ2-6; a weak D match, TRBD1 (5 bases). CDR1 and CDR2 from the germline V gene are ENHRY and SYGVKD. The CDR3 runs 17 residues. V lost 3 bases, J lost 0 bases, and 12 bases lay in between. CDR3 in DNA: TGTGCCATCAGTGACCCCAGGGCGAGCTCTGGGGCCAACGTCCTGACTTTC. Its translation is CAISDPRASSGANVLTF.

DNA for the CDR3: TGTGCCTCCACTGACGGAGGGGCCTACGAGCAGTACTTC. Its protein product is CASTDGGAYEQYF. V usage is TRBV10-3 and J usage is TRBJ2-7; possible D gene TRBD2, 6 bases. V lost 11 bases and J lost 2, with 16 bases in between. This CDR3 spans 13 amino acids. Germline V gene sequence: CDR1 ENHRY, CDR2 SYGVKD.

V and J are TRBV4-1 and TRBJ2-3; weak D call: TRBD2 (6 bases). This CDR3 region has 17 residues. V dropped 1 base and J dropped 2 bases, with 16 bases sitting between them. Germline CDR1 reads MGHRA; CDR2 reads YSYEKL. This CDR3 reads CASSQGPAGLLTDTQYF. The DNA for the CDR3 is TGCGCCAGCAGCCAAGGTCCGGCGGGGCTACTCACAGATACGCAGTATTTT.